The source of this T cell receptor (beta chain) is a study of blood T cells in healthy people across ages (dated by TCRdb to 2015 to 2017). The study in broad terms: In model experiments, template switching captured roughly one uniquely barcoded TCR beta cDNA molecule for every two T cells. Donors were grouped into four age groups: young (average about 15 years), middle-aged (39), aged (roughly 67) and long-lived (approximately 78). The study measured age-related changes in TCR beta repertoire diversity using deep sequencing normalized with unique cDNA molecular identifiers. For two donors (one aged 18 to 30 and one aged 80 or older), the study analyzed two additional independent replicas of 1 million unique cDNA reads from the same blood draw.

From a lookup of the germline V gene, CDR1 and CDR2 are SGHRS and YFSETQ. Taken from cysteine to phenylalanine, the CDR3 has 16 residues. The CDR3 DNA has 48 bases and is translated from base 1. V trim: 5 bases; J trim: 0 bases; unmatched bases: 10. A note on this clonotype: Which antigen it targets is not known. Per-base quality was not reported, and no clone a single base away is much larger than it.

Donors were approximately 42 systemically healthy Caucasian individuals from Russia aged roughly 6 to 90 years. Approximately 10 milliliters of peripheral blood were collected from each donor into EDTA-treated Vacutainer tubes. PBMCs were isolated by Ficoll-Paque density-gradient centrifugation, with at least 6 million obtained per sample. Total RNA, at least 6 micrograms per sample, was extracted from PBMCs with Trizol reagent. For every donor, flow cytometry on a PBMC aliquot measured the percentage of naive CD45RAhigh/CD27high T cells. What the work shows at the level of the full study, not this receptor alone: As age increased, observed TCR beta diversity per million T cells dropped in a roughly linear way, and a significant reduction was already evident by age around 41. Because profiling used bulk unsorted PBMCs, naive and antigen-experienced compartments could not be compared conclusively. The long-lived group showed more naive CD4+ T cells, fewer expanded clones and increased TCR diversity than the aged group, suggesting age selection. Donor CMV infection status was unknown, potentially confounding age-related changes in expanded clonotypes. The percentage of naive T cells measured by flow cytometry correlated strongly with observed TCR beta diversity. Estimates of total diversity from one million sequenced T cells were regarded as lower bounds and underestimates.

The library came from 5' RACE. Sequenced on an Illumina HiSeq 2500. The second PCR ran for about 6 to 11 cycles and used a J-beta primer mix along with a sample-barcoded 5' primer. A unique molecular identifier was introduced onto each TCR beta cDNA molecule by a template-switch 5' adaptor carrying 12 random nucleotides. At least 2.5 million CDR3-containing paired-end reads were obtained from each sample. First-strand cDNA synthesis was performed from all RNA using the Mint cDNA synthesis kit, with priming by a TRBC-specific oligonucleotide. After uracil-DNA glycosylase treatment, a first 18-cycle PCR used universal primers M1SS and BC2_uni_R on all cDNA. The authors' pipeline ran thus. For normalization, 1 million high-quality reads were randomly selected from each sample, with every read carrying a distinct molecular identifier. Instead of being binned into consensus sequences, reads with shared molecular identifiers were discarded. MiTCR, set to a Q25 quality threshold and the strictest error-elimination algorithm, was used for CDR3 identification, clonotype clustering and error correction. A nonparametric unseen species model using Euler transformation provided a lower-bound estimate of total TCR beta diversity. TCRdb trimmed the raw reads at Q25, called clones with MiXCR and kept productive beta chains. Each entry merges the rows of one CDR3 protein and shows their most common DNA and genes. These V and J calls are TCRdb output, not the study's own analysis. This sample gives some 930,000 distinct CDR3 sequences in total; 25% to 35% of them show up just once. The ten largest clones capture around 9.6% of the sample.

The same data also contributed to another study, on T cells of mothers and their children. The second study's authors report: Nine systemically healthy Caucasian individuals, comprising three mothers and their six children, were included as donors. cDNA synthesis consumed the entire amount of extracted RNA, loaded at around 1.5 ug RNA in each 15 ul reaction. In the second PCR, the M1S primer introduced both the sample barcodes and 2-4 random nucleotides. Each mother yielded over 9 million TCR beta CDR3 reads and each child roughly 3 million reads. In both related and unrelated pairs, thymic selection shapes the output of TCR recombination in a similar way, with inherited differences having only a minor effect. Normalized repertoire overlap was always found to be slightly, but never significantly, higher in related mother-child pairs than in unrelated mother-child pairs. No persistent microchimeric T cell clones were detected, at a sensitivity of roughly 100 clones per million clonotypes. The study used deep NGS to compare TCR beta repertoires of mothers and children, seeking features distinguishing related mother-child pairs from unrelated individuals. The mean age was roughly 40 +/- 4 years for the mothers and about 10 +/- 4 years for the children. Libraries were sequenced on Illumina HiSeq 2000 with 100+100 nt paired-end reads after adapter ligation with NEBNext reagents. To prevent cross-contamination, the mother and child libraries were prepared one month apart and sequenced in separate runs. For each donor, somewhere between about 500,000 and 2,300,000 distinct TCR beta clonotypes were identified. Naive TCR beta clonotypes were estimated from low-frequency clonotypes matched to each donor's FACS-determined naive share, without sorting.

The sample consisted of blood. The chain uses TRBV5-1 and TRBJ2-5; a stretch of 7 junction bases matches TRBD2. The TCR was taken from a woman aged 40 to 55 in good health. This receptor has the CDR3 CASRGAGTTYQETQYF. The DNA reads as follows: TGCGCCAGCAGGGGAGCCGGGACTACCTACCAAGAGACCCAGTACTTC.